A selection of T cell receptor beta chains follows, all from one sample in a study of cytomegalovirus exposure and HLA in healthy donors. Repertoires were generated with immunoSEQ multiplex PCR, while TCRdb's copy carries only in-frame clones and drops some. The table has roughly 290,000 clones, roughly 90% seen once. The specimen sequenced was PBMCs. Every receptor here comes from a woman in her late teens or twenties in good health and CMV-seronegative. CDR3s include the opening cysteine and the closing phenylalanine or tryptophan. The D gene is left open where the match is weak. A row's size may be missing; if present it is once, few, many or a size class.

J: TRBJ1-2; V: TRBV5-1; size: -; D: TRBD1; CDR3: CASSLGQGTYYGYTF
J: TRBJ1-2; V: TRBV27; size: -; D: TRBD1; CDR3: CASRASDRPSGYTF
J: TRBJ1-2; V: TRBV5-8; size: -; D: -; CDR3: CASSYQVSANYGYTF
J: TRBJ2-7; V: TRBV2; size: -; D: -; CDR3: CASRRDIVLSEQYF
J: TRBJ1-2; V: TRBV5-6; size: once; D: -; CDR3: CASSKRGELIRYTF
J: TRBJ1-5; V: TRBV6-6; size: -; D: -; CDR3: CASSYSVGGQPQHF
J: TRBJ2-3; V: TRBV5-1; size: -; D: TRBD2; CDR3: CASSLAGASTDTQYF
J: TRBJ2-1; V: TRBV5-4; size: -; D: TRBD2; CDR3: CASSTSGGPYNEQFF
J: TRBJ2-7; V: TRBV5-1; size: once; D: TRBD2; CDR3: CASSAGTSGGAWEQYF
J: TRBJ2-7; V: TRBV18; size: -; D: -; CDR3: CASSPLQSYEQYF
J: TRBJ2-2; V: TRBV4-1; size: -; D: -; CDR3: CASSQQGGRIAGELFF
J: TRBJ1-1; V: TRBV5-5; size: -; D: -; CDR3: CASILGHSTEAFF
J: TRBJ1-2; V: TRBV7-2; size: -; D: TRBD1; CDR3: CASSLTQGYGYTF
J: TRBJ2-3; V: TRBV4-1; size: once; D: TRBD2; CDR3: CASSQDRGGGGTDTQYF
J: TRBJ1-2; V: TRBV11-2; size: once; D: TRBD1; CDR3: CASSQSGGTRSGYTF
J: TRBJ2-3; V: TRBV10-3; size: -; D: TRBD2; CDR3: CAISEGGGDTDTQYF
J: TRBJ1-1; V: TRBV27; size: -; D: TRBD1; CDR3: CASNPTGGGGEAFF
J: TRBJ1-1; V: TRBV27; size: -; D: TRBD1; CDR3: CASSFAGGRGTEAFF
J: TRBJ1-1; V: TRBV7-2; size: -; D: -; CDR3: CASSASSTRVAEAFF
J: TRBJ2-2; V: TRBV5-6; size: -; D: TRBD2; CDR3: CASSFTSGDTGELFF
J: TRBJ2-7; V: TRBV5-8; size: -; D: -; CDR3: CASSWGDEQYF
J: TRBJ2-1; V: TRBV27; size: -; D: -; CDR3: CASSAGRYYNEQFF
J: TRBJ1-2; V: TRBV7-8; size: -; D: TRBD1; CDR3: CASSATGGSLYGYTF
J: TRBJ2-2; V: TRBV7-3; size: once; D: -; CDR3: CASSFQESGELFF
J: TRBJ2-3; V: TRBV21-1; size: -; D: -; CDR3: CASSKARRPPGQESTDTQYF
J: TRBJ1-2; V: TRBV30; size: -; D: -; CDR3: CAWSSNRAFLIF
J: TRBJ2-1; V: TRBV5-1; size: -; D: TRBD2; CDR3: CASSSRLAGGLSEQFF
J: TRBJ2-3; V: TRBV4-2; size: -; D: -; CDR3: CASSQAAASTDTQYF
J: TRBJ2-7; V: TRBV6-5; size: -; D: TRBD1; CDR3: CASSYWNRGWYEQYF
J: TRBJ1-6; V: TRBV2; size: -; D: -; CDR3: CASRLLLGQLSPLHF
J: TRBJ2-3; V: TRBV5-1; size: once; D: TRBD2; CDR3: CASSLLGLAGVGTDTQYF
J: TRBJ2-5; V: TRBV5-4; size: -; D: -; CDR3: CASSPGTLKTQYF
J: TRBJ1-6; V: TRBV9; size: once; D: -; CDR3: CASSVGSGQGGSPLHF
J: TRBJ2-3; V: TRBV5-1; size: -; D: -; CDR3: CASSPGLSEDVDTQYF
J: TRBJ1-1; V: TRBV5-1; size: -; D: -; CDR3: CASSWGVGNTEAFF
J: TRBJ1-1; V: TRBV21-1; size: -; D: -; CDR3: CASRYHTGGTEAFF
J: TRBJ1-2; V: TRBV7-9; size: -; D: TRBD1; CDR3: CASSFGTGDYGYTF
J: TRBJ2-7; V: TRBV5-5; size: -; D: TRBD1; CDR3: CASTGGTTYEQYF
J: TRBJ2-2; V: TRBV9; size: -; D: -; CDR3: CASSVRGTVFTGELFF
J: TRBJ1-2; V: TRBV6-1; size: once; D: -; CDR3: CASTPSAHYGYTF
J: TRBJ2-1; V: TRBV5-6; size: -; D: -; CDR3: CASSTPPRGGGQFF
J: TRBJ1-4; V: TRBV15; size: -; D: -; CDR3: CATSREGPGTYTNEKLFF
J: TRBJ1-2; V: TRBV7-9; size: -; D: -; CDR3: CSSSLGGYGYTF
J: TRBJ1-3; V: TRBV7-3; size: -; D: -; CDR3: CASSSSADGNTIYF